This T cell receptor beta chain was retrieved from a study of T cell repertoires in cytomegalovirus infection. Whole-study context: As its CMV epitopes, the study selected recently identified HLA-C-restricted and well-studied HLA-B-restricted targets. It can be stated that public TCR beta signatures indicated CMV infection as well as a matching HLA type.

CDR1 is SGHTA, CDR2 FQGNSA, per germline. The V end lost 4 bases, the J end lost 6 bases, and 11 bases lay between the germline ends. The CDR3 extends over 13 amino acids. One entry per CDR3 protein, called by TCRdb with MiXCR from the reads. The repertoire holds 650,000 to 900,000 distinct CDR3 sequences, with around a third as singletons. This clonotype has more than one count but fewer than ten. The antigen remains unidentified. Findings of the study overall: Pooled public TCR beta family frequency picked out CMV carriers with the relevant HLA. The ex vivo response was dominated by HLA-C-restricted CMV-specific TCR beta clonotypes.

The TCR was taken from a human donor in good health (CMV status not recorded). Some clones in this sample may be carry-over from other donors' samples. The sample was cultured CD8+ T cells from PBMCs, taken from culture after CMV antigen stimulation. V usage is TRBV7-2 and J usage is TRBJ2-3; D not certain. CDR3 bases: TGTGCCAGCAGCTCCGAGGTGGGGGATACGCAGTATTTT. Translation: CASSSEVGDTQYF.